This is a list of T cell receptor beta chains from one sample in a study of T cells in localized non-small cell lung cancer. Sequenced by immunoSEQ multiplex PCR; TCRdb stores in-frame clones only, minus some. The sample lists around 2,700 clones, roughly 25% occurring once. The sample consisted of lung tumor tissue, taken before any cancer treatment. The receptors shown here come from a male donor older than 55 with stage I lung adenocarcinoma. The CDR3 runs from the conserved cysteine through the conserved F or W. The order of the fields is J gene, D gene, clone size, V gene, CDR3 DNA, CDR3 protein. D genes are given only for firm matches. Expanded clones are given a class, and other clones once, few, many or no size at all.

TRBJ1-2,TRBD1,NA,TRBV28,TGTGCCAGCAGCGGACAGGGGCTCCATGGCTACACCTTC,CASSGQGLHGYTF
TRBJ1-2,NA,NA,TRBV19,TGTGCCAGTAGCCCCGGAGCAGGGGCTGACGGCTACACCTTC,CASSPGAGADGYTF
TRBJ1-5,NA,NA,TRBV6-8,TGTGCCAGCGCGCCGCGGGGGAGGCAGCCCCAGCATTTT,CASAPRGRQPQHF
TRBJ2-3,NA,few,TRBV9,TGTGCCAGCAGCCAGGCCCCTAGCAGTAGCACAGATACGCAGTATTTT,CASSQAPSSSTDTQYF
TRBJ1-4,NA,NA,TRBV9,TGTGCCAGCAGGGCGGGCAGAAATGAAAAACTGTTTTTT,CASRAGRNEKLFF
TRBJ1-1,TRBD1,NA,TRBV23-1,TGCGCCAGCAGGTCCCGGGACAGGGAGGCGCGGGTCACTGAAGCTTTCTTT,CASRSRDREARVTEAFF
TRBJ1-4,TRBD1,NA,TRBV5-1,TGCGCCAGCAGCTCGTACGACAGGGTCTTCGAAAAACTGTTTTTT,CASSSYDRVFEKLFF
TRBJ1-5,NA,medium-sized,TRBV4-1,TGCGCCAGCAGCCAAGAGATGGGGACTAATCAGCCCCAGCATTTT,CASSQEMGTNQPQHF
TRBJ2-7,NA,NA,TRBV6-8,TGTGCCAGCAGTGCGGGACGAGGCTCCTACGAGCAGTACTTC,CASSAGRGSYEQYF
TRBJ1-1,NA,NA,TRBV10-2,TGCGCCAGCACTAAAGGGGATTCTGAAGCTTTCTTT,CASTKGDSEAFF
TRBJ2-3,TRBD2,medium-sized,TRBV11-3,TGTGCCAGCAGCTTTGCTAGCGGTAGCACAGATACGCAGTATTTT,CASSFASGSTDTQYF
TRBJ2-5,NA,few,TRBV11-3,TGTGCCAGCAGCTTAGAACGGTTCCAAGAGACCCAGTACTTC,CASSLERFQETQYF
TRBJ1-2,NA,few,TRBV30,TGTGCCTGGAGTTCCAGCCCCTACGGTAGCTACACCTTC,CAWSSSPYGSYTF
TRBJ2-5,NA,NA,TRBV29-1,TGCAGCGTTGAAGATCCGAGCGGCAAAGAGACCCAGTACTTC,CSVEDPSGKETQYF
TRBJ2-7,NA,NA,TRBV30,TGTGCCTGGAGTGTAAAGGTCGTCGCCGGATACGAGCAGTACTTC,CAWSVKVVAGYEQYF
TRBJ2-7,NA,few,TRBV6-8,TGTGCCAGCAGTTACACCCGTTCCTACGAGCAGTACTTC,CASSYTRSYEQYF